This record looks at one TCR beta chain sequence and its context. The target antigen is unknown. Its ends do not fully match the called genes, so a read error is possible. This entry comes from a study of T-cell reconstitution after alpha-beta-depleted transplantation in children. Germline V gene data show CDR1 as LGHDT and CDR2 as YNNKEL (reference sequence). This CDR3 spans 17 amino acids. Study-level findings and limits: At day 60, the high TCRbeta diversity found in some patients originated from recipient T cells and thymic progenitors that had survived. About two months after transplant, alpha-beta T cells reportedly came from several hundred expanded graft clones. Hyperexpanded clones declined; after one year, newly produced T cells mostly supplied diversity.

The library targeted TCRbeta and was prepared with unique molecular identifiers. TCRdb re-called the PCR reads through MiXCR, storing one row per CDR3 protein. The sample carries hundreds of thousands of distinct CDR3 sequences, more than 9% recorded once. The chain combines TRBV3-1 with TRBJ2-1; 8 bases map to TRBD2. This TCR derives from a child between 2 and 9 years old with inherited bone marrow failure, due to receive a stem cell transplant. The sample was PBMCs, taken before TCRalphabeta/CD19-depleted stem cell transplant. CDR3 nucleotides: TGTGCCACCAGCCAAGAGTTAGGGCCTAGCGGGTACAATGAGCAGTTCTTC. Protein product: CATSQELGPSGYNEQFF.